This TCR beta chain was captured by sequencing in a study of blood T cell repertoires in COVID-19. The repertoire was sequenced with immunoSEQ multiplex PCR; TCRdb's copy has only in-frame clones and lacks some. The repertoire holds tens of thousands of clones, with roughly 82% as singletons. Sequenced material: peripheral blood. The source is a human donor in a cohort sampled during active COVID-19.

The chain's CDR3 is CSVVRMGGGGELFF. DNA for the CDR3: TGCAGCGTTGTTCGAATGGGGGGAGGCGGGGAGCTGTTTTTT. The chain employs TRBV29-1 and TRBJ2-2, with a tentative D call TRBD2 (6 bases). CDR1 SQVTM and CDR2 ANQGSEA come from the germline V gene. CDR3 length equals 14 residues. V dropped 4 bases and J dropped 7 bases, with 16 bases sitting between them.